This TCR beta chain appears in the sequencing data of a study of Graves' ophthalmopathy and Graves' hyperthyroidism. RNA transcripts served as template for amplifying TCR beta CDR3 sequences. The library came from an HTBI-primed first-round RT-PCR and a second-round multiplex PCR. MiXCR was run by TCRdb on the multiplex PCR reads, yielding one entry per CDR3 protein. The repertoire holds 900,000 to 1,200,000 distinct CDR3 sequences, with 35% to 40% as singletons. This clonotype appeared many times. CDR3 size: 11 residues. The ends were cut back, 4 bases at V and 7 bases at J, with 8 bases in the middle.

Input material: peripheral blood or thyroid tissue (not recorded which). This receptor was identified in an adult man with Graves' hyperthyroidism. The chain joins TRBV12-3 or TRBV12-4 to TRBJ2-7; TRBD1 might be the D (6 bases). CDR3 amino acids: CASSWGREQYF. CDR3 DNA sequence: TGTGCCAGCAGTTGGGGGCGGGAGCAGTACTTC.